The clone carrying this TCR beta chain has just one count. In the PCR, 60 Vbeta and 13 Jbeta primers were used. The repertoire was sequenced with immunoSEQ multiplex PCR; TCRdb's copy has only in-frame clones and lacks some. The table records 160,000 or so clones, around three quarters of them present only once. This sample is drawn from a study of cytomegalovirus exposure and HLA in healthy donors. The V end was cut by 0 bases, the J end by 5 bases, with 22 bases between. CDR3 size: 18 residues. The germline V gene encodes CDR1 LNHNV and CDR2 YYDKDF (reference sequence). This sequence joins TRBV15 and TRBJ1-1; D remains unclear. The TCR was taken from a man aged 35 to 55 in good health and CMV-seronegative. The sequenced sample was PBMCs. The CDR3 region is CATSREYALAGGGTEAFF. The CDR3 DNA follows: TGTGCCACCAGCAGAGAATATGCTTTGGCCGGCGGTGGTACTGAAGCTTTCTTT.